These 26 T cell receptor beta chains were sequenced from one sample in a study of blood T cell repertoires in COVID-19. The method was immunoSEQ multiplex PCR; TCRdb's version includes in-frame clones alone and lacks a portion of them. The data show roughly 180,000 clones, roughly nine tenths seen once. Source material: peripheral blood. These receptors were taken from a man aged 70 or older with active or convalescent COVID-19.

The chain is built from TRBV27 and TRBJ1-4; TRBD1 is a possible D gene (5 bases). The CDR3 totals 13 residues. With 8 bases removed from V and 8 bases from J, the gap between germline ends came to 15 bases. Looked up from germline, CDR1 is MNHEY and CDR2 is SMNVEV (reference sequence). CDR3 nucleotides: TGTGCCAGCCGTGGGGGGAGGGAGGAAAAACTGTTTTTT. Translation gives CASRGGREEKLFF.

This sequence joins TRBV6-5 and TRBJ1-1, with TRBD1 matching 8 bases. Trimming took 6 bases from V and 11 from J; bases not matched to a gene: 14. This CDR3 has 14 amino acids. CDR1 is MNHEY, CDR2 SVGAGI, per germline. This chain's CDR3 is CASSKLDRATGAFF. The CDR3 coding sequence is TGTGCCAGCAGCAAACTGGACAGGGCCACAGGGGCTTTCTTT.

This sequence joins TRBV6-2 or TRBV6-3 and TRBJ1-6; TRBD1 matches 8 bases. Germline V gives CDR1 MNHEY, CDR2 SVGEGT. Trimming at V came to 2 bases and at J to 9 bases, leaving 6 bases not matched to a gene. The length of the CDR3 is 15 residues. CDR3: CASSYAGQGFSPLHF. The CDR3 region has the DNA TGTGCCAGCAGTTACGCAGGACAGGGTTTTTCACCCCTCCACTTT.

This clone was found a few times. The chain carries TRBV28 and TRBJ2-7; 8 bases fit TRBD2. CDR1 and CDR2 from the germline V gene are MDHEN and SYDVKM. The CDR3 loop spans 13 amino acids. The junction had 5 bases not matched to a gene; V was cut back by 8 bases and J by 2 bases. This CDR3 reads CASGDSGTYEQYF. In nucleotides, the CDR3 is TGTGCCAGCGGGGATAGCGGGACCTACGAGCAGTACTTC.

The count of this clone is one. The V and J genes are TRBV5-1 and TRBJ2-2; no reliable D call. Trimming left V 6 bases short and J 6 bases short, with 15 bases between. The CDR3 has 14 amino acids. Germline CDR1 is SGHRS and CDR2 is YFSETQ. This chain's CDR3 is CASMRGSEAGELFF. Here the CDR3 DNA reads TGCGCCAGCATGCGCGGAAGTGAGGCCGGGGAGCTGTTTTTT.

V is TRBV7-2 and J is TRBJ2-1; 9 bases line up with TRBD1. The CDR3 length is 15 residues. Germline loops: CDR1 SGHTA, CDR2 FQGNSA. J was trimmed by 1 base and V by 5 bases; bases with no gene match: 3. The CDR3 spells CASSVDRGSYNEQFF. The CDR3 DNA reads TGTGCCAGCAGCGTGGACAGGGGTTCCTACAATGAGCAGTTCTTC.

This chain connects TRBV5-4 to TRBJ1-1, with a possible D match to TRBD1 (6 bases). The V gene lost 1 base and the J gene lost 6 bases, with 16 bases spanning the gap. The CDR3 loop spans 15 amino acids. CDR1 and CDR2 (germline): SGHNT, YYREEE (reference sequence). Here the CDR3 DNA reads TGTGCCAGCAGCTTGTGGGGGGGCCAGCGGGCTGAAGCTTTCTTT. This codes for CASSLWGGQRAEAFF. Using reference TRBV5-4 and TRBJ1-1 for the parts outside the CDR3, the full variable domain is ETGVTQSPTHLIKTRGQQVTLRCSSQSGHNTVSWYQQALGQGPQFIFQYYREEENGRGNFPPRFSGLQFPNYSSELNVNALELDDSALYLCASSLWGGQRAEAFFGQGTRLTVV.

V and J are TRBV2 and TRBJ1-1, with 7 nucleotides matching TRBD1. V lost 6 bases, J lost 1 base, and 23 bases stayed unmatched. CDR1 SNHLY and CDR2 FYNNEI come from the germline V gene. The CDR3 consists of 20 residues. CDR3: CASSPDRTGYGGRSNTEAFF. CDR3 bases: TGTGCCAGCAGCCCGGACAGGACTGGGTATGGGGGTAGATCGAACACTGAAGCTTTCTTT.

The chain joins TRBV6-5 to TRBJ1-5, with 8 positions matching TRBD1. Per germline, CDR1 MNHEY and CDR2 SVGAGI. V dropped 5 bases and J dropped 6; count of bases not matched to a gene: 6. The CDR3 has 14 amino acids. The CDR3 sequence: CASSPGTGGQPQHF. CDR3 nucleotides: TGTGCCAGCAGTCCCGGGACAGGCGGTCAGCCCCAGCATTTT.

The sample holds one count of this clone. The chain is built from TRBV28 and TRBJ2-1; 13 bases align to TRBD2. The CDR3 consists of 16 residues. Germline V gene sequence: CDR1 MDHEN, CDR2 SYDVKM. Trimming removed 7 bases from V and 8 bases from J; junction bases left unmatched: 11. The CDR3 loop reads CASNPQRLAGGYEQFF. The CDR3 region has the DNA TGTGCCAGCAATCCACAGAGACTAGCGGGGGGCTATGAGCAGTTCTTC.

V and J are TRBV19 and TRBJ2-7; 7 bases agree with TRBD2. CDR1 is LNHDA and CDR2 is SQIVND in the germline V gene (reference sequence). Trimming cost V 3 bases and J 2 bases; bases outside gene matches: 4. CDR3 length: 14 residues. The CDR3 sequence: CASSIGGSTYEQYF. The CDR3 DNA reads TGTGCCAGTAGTATCGGGGGGTCCACCTACGAGCAGTACTTC.

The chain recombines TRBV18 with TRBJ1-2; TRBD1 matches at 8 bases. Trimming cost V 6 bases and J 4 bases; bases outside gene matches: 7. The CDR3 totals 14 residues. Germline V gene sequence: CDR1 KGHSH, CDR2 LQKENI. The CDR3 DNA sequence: TGTGCCAGCTCTCCCCCGGGACAGGCCTATGGCTACACCTTC. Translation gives CASSPPGQAYGYTF. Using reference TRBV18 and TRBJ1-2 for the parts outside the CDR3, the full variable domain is NAGVMQNPRHLVRRRGQEARLRCSPMKGHSHVYWYRQLPEEGLKFMVYLQKENIIDESGMPKERFSAEFPKEGPSILRIQQVVRGDSAAYFCASSPPGQAYGYTFGSGTRLTVV.

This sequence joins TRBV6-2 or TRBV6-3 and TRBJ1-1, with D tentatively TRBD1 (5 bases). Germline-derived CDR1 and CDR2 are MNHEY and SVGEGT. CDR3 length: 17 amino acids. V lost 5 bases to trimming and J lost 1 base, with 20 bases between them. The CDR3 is CASSPNWSRGGNTEAFF. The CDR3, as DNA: TGTGCCAGCAGTCCCAATTGGTCCCGCGGGGGGAACACTGAAGCTTTCTTT.

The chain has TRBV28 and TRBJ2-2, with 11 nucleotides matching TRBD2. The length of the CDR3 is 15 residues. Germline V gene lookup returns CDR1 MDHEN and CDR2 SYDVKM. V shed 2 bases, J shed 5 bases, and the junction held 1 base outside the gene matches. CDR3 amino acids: CASSLASGRTGELFF. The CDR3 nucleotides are TGTGCCAGCAGTTTAGCTAGCGGGAGGACCGGGGAGCTGTTTTTT.

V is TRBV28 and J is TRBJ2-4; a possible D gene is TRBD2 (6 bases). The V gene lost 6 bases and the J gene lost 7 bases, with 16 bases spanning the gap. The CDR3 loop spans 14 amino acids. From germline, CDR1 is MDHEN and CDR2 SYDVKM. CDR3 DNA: TGTGCCAGCAGCACCGGAGGGAGGTTGAACATTCAGTACTTC. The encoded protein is CASSTGGRLNIQYF.

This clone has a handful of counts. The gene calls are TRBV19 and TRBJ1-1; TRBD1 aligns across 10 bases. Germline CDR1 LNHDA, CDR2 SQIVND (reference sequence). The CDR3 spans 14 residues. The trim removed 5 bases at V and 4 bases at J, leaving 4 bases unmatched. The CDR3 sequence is CASSRDRGSTEAFF. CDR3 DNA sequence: TGTGCCAGTAGTCGGGACAGGGGCAGCACTGAAGCTTTCTTT.

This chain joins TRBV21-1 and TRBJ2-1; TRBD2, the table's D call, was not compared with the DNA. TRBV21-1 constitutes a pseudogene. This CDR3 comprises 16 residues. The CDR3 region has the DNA TGTGCCAGCAGCAATTCTTTGGGGGAGGGCCATAGTGAGCAGTTCTTC. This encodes CASSNSLGEGHSEQFF.

As DNA, the CDR3 is TGTGCCAGCAGCCGGACTAGCGGGGGTTCCGGGGAGCTGTTTTTT. Translation gives CASSRTSGGSGELFF. This chain connects TRBV7-2 to TRBJ2-2; 13 bases align to TRBD2. CDR1 SGHTA and CDR2 FQGNSA come from the germline V gene. The CDR3 contains 15 residues. The junction had 3 bases not matched to a gene; V was cut back by 5 bases and J by 6 bases.

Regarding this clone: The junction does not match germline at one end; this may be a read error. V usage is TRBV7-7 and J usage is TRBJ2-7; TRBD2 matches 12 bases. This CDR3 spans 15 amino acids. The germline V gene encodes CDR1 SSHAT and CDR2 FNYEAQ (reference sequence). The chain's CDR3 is CASSTGLAGMGEQYF. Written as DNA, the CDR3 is TGTGCTAGCAGCACCGGACTAGCGGGGATGGGAGAGCAGTACTTC. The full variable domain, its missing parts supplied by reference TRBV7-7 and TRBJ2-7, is GAGVSQSPRYKVTKRGQDVTLRCDPISSHATLYWYQQALGQGPEFLTYFNYEAQPDKSGLPSDRFSAERPEGSISTLTIQRTEQRDSAMYRCASSTGLAGMGEQYFGPGTRLTVT.

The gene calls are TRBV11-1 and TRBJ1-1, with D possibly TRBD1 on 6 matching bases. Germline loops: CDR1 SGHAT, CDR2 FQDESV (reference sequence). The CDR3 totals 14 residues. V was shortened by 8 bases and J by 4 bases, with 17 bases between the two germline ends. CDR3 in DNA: TGTGCCAGCGGTCCTACAGGGTTGTTCACTGAAGCTTTCTTT. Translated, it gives CASGPTGLFTEAFF.

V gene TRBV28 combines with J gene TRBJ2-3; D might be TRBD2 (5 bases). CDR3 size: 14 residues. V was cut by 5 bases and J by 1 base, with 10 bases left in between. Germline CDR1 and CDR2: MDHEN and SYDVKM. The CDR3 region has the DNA TGTGCCAGCAGTCACTGGCGGGGCACAGATACGCAGTATTTT. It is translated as CASSHWRGTDTQYF.

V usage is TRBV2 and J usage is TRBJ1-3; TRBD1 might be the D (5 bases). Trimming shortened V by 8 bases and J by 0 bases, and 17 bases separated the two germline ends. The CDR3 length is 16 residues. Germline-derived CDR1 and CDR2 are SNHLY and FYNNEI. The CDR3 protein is CASGFDSPSSGNTIYF. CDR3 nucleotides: TGTGCCAGCGGATTCGACAGCCCGAGCTCTGGAAACACCATATATTTT.

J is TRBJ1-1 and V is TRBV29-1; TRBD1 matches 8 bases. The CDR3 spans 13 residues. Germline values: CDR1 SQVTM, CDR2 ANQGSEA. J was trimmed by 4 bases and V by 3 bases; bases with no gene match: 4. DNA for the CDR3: TGCAGCGTTGACAGGGGGCCGGGCACTGAAGCTTTCTTT. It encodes CSVDRGPGTEAFF.

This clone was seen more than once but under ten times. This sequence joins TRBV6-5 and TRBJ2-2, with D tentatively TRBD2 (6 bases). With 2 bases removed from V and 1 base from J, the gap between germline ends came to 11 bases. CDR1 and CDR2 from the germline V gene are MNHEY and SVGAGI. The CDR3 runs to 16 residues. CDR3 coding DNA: TGTGCCAGCAGTTACCGGGACTTAGAGAACACCGGGGAGCTGTTTTTT. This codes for CASSYRDLENTGELFF.

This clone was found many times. In DNA, the CDR3 is TGTGCCAGCAGCTTGGCCATCAGCTACGAGCAGTACTTC. Amino acid sequence: CASSLAISYEQYF. The chain joins TRBV5-4 to TRBJ2-7; D is ambiguous. Trimming removed 0 bases from V and 3 bases from J, with 7 bases in between. This CDR3 region has 13 residues. CDR1 and CDR2 from the germline V gene are SGHNT and YYREEE (reference sequence).

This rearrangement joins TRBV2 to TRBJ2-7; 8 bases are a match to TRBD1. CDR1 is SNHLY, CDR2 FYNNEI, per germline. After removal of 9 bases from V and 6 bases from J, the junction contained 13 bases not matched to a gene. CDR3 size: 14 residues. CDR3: CARQRGTGVSEQYF. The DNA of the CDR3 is TGTGCCAGACAACGAGGGACAGGAGTTAGCGAGCAGTACTTC.